This T cell receptor beta chain was captured in a study of CD8 T cells in Susac syndrome. cDNA came from about 0.46 to 1 ug RNA primed by random hexamers. TCR beta CDR3 was amplified by immunoSEQ covering 54 Vbeta and 13 Jbeta. Via MiXCR, TCRdb re-called the immunoSEQ multiplex PCR reads, giving one row per CDR3 protein. Seen here are 90,000 to 150,000 distinct CDR3 sequences, 80% to 95% observed once, and the top ten hold roughly 0.12%. Sequencing of TCR beta was performed on blood CD8+ T cells and on blood CD4+ T cells. Controls matched for sex and age were healthy donors. The TEMRA cells underwent FACS enrichment, while the CD8+ and CD4+ T cells underwent negative isolation. CDR3 length: 14 residues. Between the trimmed V and J ends, which lost 3 bases and 6 bases, there was a span of 12 bases. Germline V gene lookup returns CDR1 SGHTA and CDR2 FQGTGA.

Sample: CD8+ T cells from PBMCs. The chain employs TRBV7-3 and TRBJ2-1; tentatively, D is TRBD2 (6 bases). The sequence was obtained from a human donor in good health. CDR3 amino acids: CASSFSAGFNEQFF. For the CDR3, the DNA is TGTGCCAGCAGCTTCTCGGCGGGATTCAATGAGCAGTTCTTC. Looking up the rest from reference TRBV7-3 and TRBJ2-1 gives the full variable domain: GAGVSQTPSNKVTEKGKYVELRCDPISGHTALYWYRQSLGQGPEFLIYFQGTGAADDSGLPNDRFFAVRPEGSVSTLKIQRTERGDSAVYLCASSFSAGFNEQFFGPGTRLTVL.